The 22 T cell receptor beta chains listed next were all sequenced from one sample in a study of T cells in Graves' hyperthyroidism and ophthalmopathy. Amplified regions were TCR beta CDR3 sequences from RNA transcripts. First-round RT-PCR targeting the TCR CDR3 was performed with the HTBI primer set. TCRdb recomputed calls from the multiplex PCR reads with MiXCR, one row per CDR3 protein. This table holds about 380,000 distinct CDR3 sequences, approximately 12% found once. Material: blood. The receptor set was obtained from a man younger than 45 with Graves' hyperthyroidism that later progressed to Graves' ophthalmopathy.

Notes on this clonotype: Relative to the germline gene, one junction end is altered; a read error may explain this. This chain joins TRBV4-1 and TRBJ2-2, with 9 bases fitting TRBD2. Germline values: CDR1 MGHRA, CDR2 YSYEKL. The CDR3 consists of 15 residues. CDR3 nucleotide sequence: TGCGCCAGCAGCCAACTAGCGGGGATCACCGGGGAGCTGTTCTTT. Protein: CASSQLAGITGELFF.

The DNA of the CDR3 is TGTGCCAGTAGTATCGGGGGCTTCACTGAAGCTTTCTTT. Its protein is CASSIGGFTEAFF. The chain has TRBV19 and TRBJ1-1; the D gene is possibly TRBD1 (6 bases). The CDR3 length is 13 residues. The V gene's germline CDR1 is LNHDA and CDR2 SQIVND (reference sequence). Trimming removed 3 bases at V and 4 bases at J, with 9 bases between.

This clonotype was observed at least ten times. The chain is built from TRBV15 and TRBJ1-1, with a tentative D call TRBD1 (5 bases). CDR1 is LNHNV and CDR2 is YYDKDF in the germline V gene (reference sequence). V gave up 1 base and J gave up 5 bases, with 11 bases separating them. This CDR3 comprises 14 residues. In nucleotides, the CDR3 is TGTGCCACCAGCAGAGGATCGGGACTGACTGAAGCTTTCTTT. It specifies CATSRGSGLTEAFF.

J is TRBJ2-2 and V is TRBV5-1; 8 bases match TRBD1. CDR1 is SGHRS, CDR2 YFSETQ, per germline. This CDR3 has 15 amino acids. V trimming: 4 bases; J trimming: 7 bases; junction bases outside the gene matches: 9. The CDR3 sequence: CASSPWDRFHGELFF. The DNA for the CDR3 is TGCGCCAGCAGCCCCTGGGACAGGTTCCACGGGGAGCTGTTTTTT.

This clonotype has ten or more counts. The V and J genes are TRBV11-2 and TRBJ1-4, with D hard to call. Trimming pared 5 bases from V and 3 bases from J, leaving 7 bases between. Germline V CDR1 and CDR2: SGHAT, FQNNGV. There are 13 residues in the CDR3. The CDR3: CASSPDPNEKLFF. In DNA form, the CDR3 reads TGTGCCAGCAGCCCCGACCCTAATGAAAAACTGTTTTTT.

This clonotype came up many times. The chain links TRBV2 to TRBJ1-1; TRBD1 agrees at 8 bases. Germline V gene sequence: CDR1 SNHLY, CDR2 FYNNEI. This CDR3 spans 17 amino acids. After removal of 7 bases from V and 5 bases from J, the junction contained 18 bases not matched to a gene. The CDR3 region has the DNA TGTGCCAGCACCACAACCACTCGCCAGGGGGCAAGGACTGAAGCTTTCTTT. This gives the protein CASTTTTRQGARTEAFF.

At least ten counts were recorded for this clonotype. The gene calls are TRBV12-5 and TRBJ1-2; D might be TRBD1 (6 bases). V was pared by 2 bases and J by 10 bases, with 11 bases between. This CDR3 has 12 amino acids. Germline CDR1 LGHNT, CDR2 FRNRAP. CDR3 sequence reads: CASGLNRADYTF. The CDR3 DNA reads TGTGCTAGTGGTTTGAACAGGGCTGACTACACCTTC. Based on the CDR3 plus reference TRBV12-5 and TRBJ1-2, the full variable domain is DARVTQTPRHKVTEMGQEVTMRCQPILGHNTVFWYRQTMMQGLELLAYFRNRAPLDDSGMPKDRFSAEMPDATLATLKIQPSEPRDSAVYFCASGLNRADYTFGSGTRLTVV.

Of note for this clonotype: A much more abundant neighbour one base away suggests this may be a read error. Written as DNA, the CDR3 is TGTGCCAGCGGCGGAAGGACAGGGAATGGGGAGCAGTACTTC. This sequence encodes CASGGRTGNGEQYF. The chain recombines TRBV7-8 with TRBJ2-7; 8 bases are shared with TRBD1. V was clipped by 8 bases and J by 7 bases; unmatched bases: 13. CDR1 and CDR2 from the germline V gene are SGHVS and FQNEAQ. The length of the CDR3 is 14 residues.

This sequence joins TRBV28 and TRBJ2-1, with 10 bases fitting TRBD2. In germline, CDR1 is MDHEN, CDR2 SYDVKM. There are 16 residues in the CDR3. J lost 8 bases, V lost 0 bases, and 7 bases had no gene match. The DNA of the CDR3 is TGTGCCAGCAGTTTATGGCCTAGCGGGGGCAGGGATGAGCAGTTCTTC. Translated: CASSLWPSGGRDEQFF.

This clonotype was recorded a few times. The CDR3 loop reads CASSSSGAQETQYF. Written as DNA, the CDR3 is TGTGCCAGCAGCTCTAGCGGCGCCCAAGAGACCCAGTACTTC. The chain is built from TRBV5-4 and TRBJ2-5, with 7 bases fitting TRBD2. The germline CDR1 and CDR2 sequences are SGHNT and YYREEE (reference sequence). CDR3 size: 14 residues. After removal of 3 bases from V and 1 base from J, the junction contained 3 bases not matched to a gene.

This clonotype was detected ten times or more. V is TRBV11-3 and J is TRBJ2-5; 9 bases map to TRBD1. Germline V gene sequence: CDR1 SGHNT, CDR2 YENEEA. J gave up 1 base and V 4 bases, and 7 bases lay outside the gene matches. The CDR3 loop spans 16 amino acids. This chain's CDR3 is CASSSWTGATQETQYF. The CDR3 DNA is TGTGCCAGCAGCTCCTGGACAGGGGCCACCCAAGAGACCCAGTACTTC. The complete variable domain, with remaining parts taken from reference TRBV11-3 and TRBJ2-5, reads EAGVVQSPRYKIIEKKQPVAFWCNPISGHNTLYWYLQNLGQGPELLIRYENEEAVDDSQLPKDRFSAERLKGVDSTLKIQPAELGDSAVYLCASSSWTGATQETQYFGPGTRLLVL.

There are a few counts of this clonotype. The gene calls are TRBV6-5 and TRBJ1-4; possibly TRBD1 for D (5 bases). The CDR3 extends over 14 amino acids. The germline V gene encodes CDR1 MNHEY and CDR2 SVGAGI. V was trimmed by 4 bases and J by 8 bases, leaving 14 bases between them. The CDR3 DNA follows: TGTGCCAGCAGTTTCAGGGTGAGACAAGAAAAACTGTTTTTT. This translates into CASSFRVRQEKLFF.

The table lists this clonotype with a few counts. This chain connects TRBV28 to TRBJ1-1; maybe TRBD1 (6 bases). Germline V gene sequence: CDR1 MDHEN, CDR2 SYDVKM. CDR3 length equals 14 residues. Trimming cost V 3 bases and J 2 bases, with 10 bases left between them. CDR3 DNA: TGTGCCAGCAGTTTTGGGGGCTCAAACACTGAAGCTTTCTTT. Amino acids: CASSFGGSNTEAFF. The entire variable domain, with the rest obtained from reference TRBV28 and TRBJ1-1, is as follows: DVKVTQSSRYLVKRTGEKVFLECVQDMDHENMFWYRQDPGLGLRLIYFSYDVKMKEKGDIPEGYSVSREKKERFSLILESASTNQTSMYLCASSFGGSNTEAFFGQGTRLTVV.

The table lists this clonotype with many counts. The V gene is TRBV6-6, the J gene TRBJ1-2; D is unresolved. The CDR3 has 15 amino acids. Trimming shortened V by 0 bases and J by 3 bases, and 11 bases separated the two germline ends. Germline CDR1 reads MNHNY; CDR2 reads SVGAGI (reference sequence). CDR3: CASSYSEGTYYGYTF. In DNA, the CDR3 is TGTGCCAGCAGTTACTCAGAGGGTACATACTATGGCTACACCTTC.

V and J are TRBV11-2 and TRBJ2-1, with TRBD2 identical over 11 bases. CDR3 length equals 16 residues. Looked up from germline, CDR1 is SGHAT and CDR2 is FQNNGV. V was pared by 1 base and J by 11 bases, with 10 bases of the junction left unmatched. The CDR3 nucleotides are TGTGCCAGCAGCTTAGGGGTTAGCGGGGGGGAAAGTCAGCAGTTCTTC. Translating it yields CASSLGVSGGESQQFF.

The chain uses TRBV6-2 or TRBV6-3 and TRBJ2-7; a weak D match, TRBD1 (6 bases). V shed 6 bases and J shed 4 bases, with 19 bases lying between them. Germline V gene lookup returns CDR1 MNHEY and CDR2 SVGEGT. CDR3 length equals 15 residues. The CDR3 bases are TGTGCCAGCAGACGATTGGCCAGGGGTTTGTACGAGCAGTACTTC. Translating it yields CASRRLARGLYEQYF.

This clonotype was recorded at least ten times. This chain joins TRBV11-3 and TRBJ1-1; no clear D gene. Germline V CDR1 and CDR2: SGHNT, YENEEA. V lost 2 bases to trimming and J lost 1 base, with 8 bases between them. The CDR3 extends over 14 amino acids. This chain's CDR3 is CASSLIRQNTEAFF. The DNA of the CDR3 is TGTGCCAGCAGCTTAATACGGCAGAACACTGAAGCTTTCTTT.

This chain joins TRBV2 and TRBJ1-4; TRBD1 aligns across 12 bases. The CDR3 consists of 15 residues. Germline trimming cut 4 bases from V and 7 bases from J; bases unmatched to any gene: 4. Germline CDR1 is SNHLY and CDR2 is FYNNEI. The DNA of the CDR3 is TGTGCCAGCAGTGCCTTGGGACAGGGGGCTGAAAAACTGTTTTTT. Its protein is CASSALGQGAEKLFF.

This clonotype was observed at least ten times. The rearrangement joins TRBV27 to TRBJ1-5; the D is unclear. Germline CDR1 reads MNHEY; CDR2 reads SMNVEV (reference sequence). This CDR3 has 13 residues. Trimming cost V 4 bases and J 3 bases, with 7 bases left between them. As DNA, the CDR3 is TGTGCCAGCAGTTCGGGCATCAATCAGCCCCAGCATTTT. The encoded protein is CASSSGINQPQHF.

This clonotype was found many times. The J gene is TRBJ1-2, the V gene TRBV7-2, with 7 bases fitting TRBD1. This CDR3 spans 14 amino acids. Losses at the gene ends were 5 bases for V and 2 bases for J; bases not matched to a gene: 5. Germline CDR1 and CDR2: SGHTA and FQGNSA. The CDR3, as DNA: TGTGCCAGCAGCCCATTGGACAGGAACTATGGCTACACCTTC. Translation gives CASSPLDRNYGYTF. Together with reference TRBV7-2 and TRBJ1-2, the CDR3 gives the full variable domain: GAGVSQSPSNKVTEKGKDVELRCDPISGHTALYWYRQSLGQGLEFLIYFQGNSAPDKSGLPSDRFSAERTGGSVSTLTIQRTQQEDSAVYLCASSPLDRNYGYTFGSGTRLTVV.

This clonotype was recorded at least ten times. The V and J genes are TRBV24-1 and TRBJ2-1; possibly TRBD1 or TRBD2 for D (5 bases each). This CDR3 has 11 amino acids. Germline V gene sequence: CDR1 KGHDR, CDR2 SFDVKD. V shed 2 bases and J shed 16 bases, with 11 bases lying between them. The CDR3 DNA sequence: TGTGCCACCAGTGATTCGAGGGGCTTCTTCTTC. Protein product: CATSDSRGFFF.

This clonotype was seen only a few times. V is TRBV9 and J is TRBJ1-2, with D possibly being TRBD1 (5 bases). Between the trimmed V and J ends, which lost 3 bases and 3 bases, there was a span of 18 bases. CDR1 SGDLS and CDR2 YYNGEE come from the germline V gene. This CDR3 comprises 16 residues. The CDR3 loop is CASSADRDGDYYGYTF. In nucleotides, the CDR3 is TGTGCCAGCAGCGCCGACCGGGACGGAGATTACTATGGCTACACCTTC. Together with reference TRBV9 and TRBJ1-2, the CDR3 gives the full variable domain: DSGVTQTPKHLITATGQRVTLRCSPRSGDLSVYWYQQSLDQGLQFLIQYYNGEERAKGNILERFSAQQFPDLHSELNLSSLELGDSALYFCASSADRDGDYYGYTFGSGTRLTVV.